One sample yielded the 5 T cell receptor beta chains listed below, sequenced in a study of T cell repertoires in cytomegalovirus infection (dated 2019 in TCRdb). The sequencing machine was an Illumina HiSeq 1500. Starting from the raw public reads, TCRdb applied fastp trimming at Q25, assembled clones with MiXCR and retained in-frame beta chains. Each CDR3 protein appears once, grouped with its most common genes and DNA. Across this sample there are about 700,000 distinct CDR3 sequences, with approximately 33% seen only once. 18% of the sample comes from the top ten. The treatment or condition label, read with the paper, signifies: in vitro stimulation with specific CMV peptide epitopes to enrich CMV-specific T cells. No antigen has been identified for these receptors. The sample in question was cultured PBMCs, obtained from culture after CMV antigen stimulation. All receptors come from a human donor in good health (CMV status not recorded). Some clones in this sample may be carry-over from other donors' samples.

The V gene is TRBV5-1, the J gene TRBJ2-2; 7 bases line up with TRBD2. Germline trimming cut 6 bases from V and 6 bases from J; bases unmatched to any gene: 11. There are 15 residues in the CDR3. The V gene's germline CDR1 is SGHRS and CDR2 YFSETQ. CDR3 in DNA: TGCGCCAGCAACGGGATCGGCGGGGGACCCGGGGAGCTGTTTTTT. Residues: CASNGIGGGPGELFF.

This clonotype was detected only a few times. V usage is TRBV29-1 and J usage is TRBJ2-3, with a weak D call TRBD2 (6 bases). The CDR3 is 17 residues long. From germline, CDR1 is SQVTM and CDR2 ANQGSEA. V lost 0 bases and J 1 base, leaving 17 bases between the germline ends. In DNA, the CDR3 is TGCAGCGTTGAAGATCCCGGCGGGGCCGGCGGCACAGATACGCAGTATTTT. This sequence encodes CSVEDPGGAGGTDTQYF.

J is TRBJ2-7 and V is TRBV18; D is perhaps TRBD1 or TRBD2 (6 bases each). V was clipped by 4 bases and J by 3 bases, with 19 bases between them. The length of the CDR3 is 16 residues. Germline CDR1 KGHSH, CDR2 LQKENI. CDR3 amino acids: CASSLSGGPTLYEQYF. CDR3 nucleotide sequence: TGTGCCAGCTCACTATCCGGGGGCCCTACCCTCTACGAGCAGTACTTC.

This clonotype has a handful of counts. This sequence joins TRBV5-4 and TRBJ2-5, with 8 bases fitting TRBD1. Germline-derived CDR1 and CDR2 are SGHNT and YYREEE (reference sequence). V lost 0 bases and J lost 1; bases outside the gene matches: 5. The CDR3 contains 16 residues. CDR3 amino acids: CASSLEQGDLQETQYF. For the CDR3, the DNA is TGTGCCAGCAGCTTGGAACAGGGGGACCTCCAAGAGACCCAGTACTTC.

The CDR3 sequence is CASSRHGKGEKLFF. For the CDR3, the DNA is TGTGCCAGCAGCCGCCACGGGAAGGGTGAAAAACTGTTTTTT. The J gene is TRBJ1-4, the V gene TRBV7-6; D ambiguous. V lost 5 bases and J 7 bases, leaving 14 bases between the germline ends. Germline V gives CDR1 SGHVS, CDR2 FNYEAQ. CDR3 length: 14 amino acids. The full variable domain, completed using reference TRBV7-6 and TRBJ1-4, is GAGVSQSPRYKVTKRGQDVALRCDPISGHVSLYWYRQALGQGPEFLTYFNYEAQQDKSGLPNDRFSAERPEGSISTLTIQRTEQRDSAMYRCASSRHGKGEKLFFGSGTQLSVL.